The 5 T cell receptor beta chains given below trace back to one sample, sequenced in a study of T cell responses to AZD1222 COVID-19 vaccine. Only in-frame clones appear in the TCRdb table, and some are missing; sequencing was by immunoSEQ multiplex PCR. The sample lists some 130,000 clones, 85% to 95% occurring once. Source: peripheral blood, taken on day 0 of AZD1222 vaccination. The receptors stem from an adult in good health.

This chain connects TRBV9 to TRBJ2-6; TRBD2 is a possible D gene (5 bases). CDR3 length equals 15 residues. With 4 bases removed from V and 1 base from J, the gap between germline ends came to 9 bases. In germline, CDR1 is SGDLS, CDR2 YYNGEE. The CDR3 DNA follows: TGTGCCAGCAGCCCCCCGGGATCTGGGGCCAACGTCCTGACTTTC. Amino acid sequence: CASSPPGSGANVLTF.

Notes on this clone: The sample contains more than one DNA sequence encoding this CDR3. J is TRBJ1-4 and V is TRBV24-1; the match to TRBD1 covers 10 bases. The CDR3 extends over 15 amino acids. Germline V lookup: CDR1 KGHDR, CDR2 SFDVKD. J lost 8 bases, V lost 4 bases, and 6 bases had no gene match. Here the CDR3 reads CATSDPGQGGEKLFF. The DNA for the CDR3 is TGTGCCACCAGTGACCCCGGACAGGGGGGCGAAAAACTGTTTTTT.

Of note for this clone: The identical CDR3 is also encoded by other nucleotide sequences in the sample. CDR3 sequence: CATSERDTEAFF. The CDR3 DNA sequence: TGTGCCACCAGTGAGCGGGACACTGAAGCTTTCTTT. This chain uses TRBV24-1 with TRBJ1-1; the D is unclear. The CDR3 contains 12 residues. CDR1 and CDR2 from the germline V gene are KGHDR and SFDVKD. V lost 4 bases to trimming and J lost 3 bases, with 5 bases between them.

The chain has TRBV25-1 and TRBJ2-7; possibly TRBD1 for D (5 bases). V lost 8 bases and J 1 base, leaving 12 bases between the germline ends. From germline, CDR1 is MGHDK and CDR2 SYGVNS. There are 13 residues in the CDR3. The CDR3 sequence is CASSMGPSYEQYF. The CDR3 nucleotides are TGTGCCAGCTCCATGGGGCCTTCCTACGAGCAGTACTTC.

In this sample, this clone turned up once. The V call is TRBV5-1, the J call TRBJ2-3; D is unclear. The CDR3 contains 14 residues. Trimming shortened V by 1 base and J by 2 bases, and 8 bases separated the two germline ends. CDR1 SGHRS and CDR2 YFSETQ come from the germline V gene. The CDR3 DNA is TGCGCCAGCAGCTTGTTGCTTTCCACAGATACGCAGTATTTT. It is translated as CASSLLLSTDTQYF.